These 3 T cell receptor beta chains were all obtained from the same sample, sequenced in a study of cytomegalovirus exposure and HLA in healthy donors. The study ran its PCR with 60 Vbeta and 13 Jbeta primers. This table comes from immunoSEQ multiplex PCR, and its TCRdb copy is limited to in-frame clones, with some not included. The table shows tens of thousands of clones, with around four fifths occurring only once. Sequenced: PBMCs. These receptors all come from a man aged 40-49 years in good health and CMV-seronegative.

The V and J genes are TRBV6-5 and TRBJ2-7; maybe TRBD2 (5 bases). CDR1 is MNHEY, CDR2 SVGAGI, per germline. V was shortened by 0 bases and J by 3 bases, with 12 bases between the two germline ends. This CDR3 has 15 residues. The CDR3 spells CASSYSPGLSYEQYF. The DNA of the CDR3 is TGTGCCAGCAGTTACTCCCCGGGGTTGAGCTACGAGCAGTACTTC.

The gene calls are TRBV6-5 and TRBJ2-7; TRBD1 matches 9 bases. The germline CDR1 and CDR2 sequences are MNHEY and SVGAGI. V lost 3 bases, J lost 5 bases, and 5 bases stayed unmatched. This CDR3 is 14 amino acids long. Written as DNA, the CDR3 is TGTGCCAGCAGTTATGGGACAGGGAAGGACGAGCAGTACTTC. It is translated as CASSYGTGKDEQYF.

This sequence joins TRBV15 and TRBJ2-7; perhaps TRBD2 as D (6 bases). Germline CDR1 reads LNHNV; CDR2 reads YYDKDF (reference sequence). Trimming pared 8 bases from V and 2 bases from J, leaving 10 bases between. This CDR3 has 12 residues. CDR3 protein: CATAGSTYEQYF. CDR3 in DNA: TGTGCCACCGCGGGAAGCACCTACGAGCAGTACTTC.